This T cell receptor (beta chain) was sequenced during a study of blood T cell repertoires in COVID-19. The overall study: The cDNA or gDNA used as material had been derived from T cells, B-cell-depleted T cells, or PBMCs.

Assay: immunoSEQ multiplex PCR; the TCRdb copy retains only in-frame clones and omits some. In the table there are some 150,000 clones, about 87% of which are singletons. The sequence derives from a human donor in a cohort sampled during active COVID-19. Specimen: peripheral blood.

The CDR3 protein is CASSSSPDSYDGYTF. CDR3 DNA: TGTGCCAGCAGCTCCTCCCCCGACAGTTATGATGGCTACACCTTC. The chain links TRBV7-2 to TRBJ1-2, with a tentative D call TRBD1 (5 bases). From germline, CDR1 is SGHTA and CDR2 FQGNSA. V shed 4 bases and J shed 6 bases, with 18 bases lying between them. The CDR3 length is 15 residues.